The 18 T cell receptor beta chains given below trace back to one sample, sequenced in a study of beta chain features in type 1 diabetes. Their antigens are not known. The whole isolated RNA underwent reverse transcription, so sequencing captured expressed TCRB transcripts. TCRdb's table, derived via immunoSEQ multiplex PCR, lists solely in-frame clones and lacks some. The data contain hundreds of thousands of clones, around 15% of them seen just once; the ten biggest clones take up 0.03% to 0.045%. Study-level findings and limits: Among patients with Type 1 diabetes, TCRB CDR3s were moderately but significantly shorter in every one of the four CD4+ subsets.

Input material: naive CD4+ T cells from blood. These receptor sequences come from a man aged 18-30 years with type 1 diabetes.

This clone has more than one count but fewer than ten. J is TRBJ2-5 and V is TRBV30; TRBD1 is a possible D gene (6 bases). Trimming pared 2 bases from V and 5 bases from J, leaving 12 bases between. Germline CDR1 is GTSNPN and CDR2 is SVGIG (reference sequence). The CDR3 contains 13 residues. DNA for the CDR3: TGTGCCTGGAGTAACTGGGGGCCCGAGACCCAGTACTTC. It codes for CAWSNWGPETQYF.

This clone was picked up a small number of times. This CDR3 is also generated by other DNA sequences in the sample. The chain carries TRBV6-5 and TRBJ1-2; no reliable D call. Germline V lookup: CDR1 MNHEY, CDR2 SVGAGI. V was pared by 0 bases and J by 2 bases, with 7 bases between. The CDR3 is made up of 14 amino acids. The DNA of the CDR3 is TGTGCCAGCAGTTACTCAGGAGGGAACTATGGCTACACCTTC. Amino acids: CASSYSGGNYGYTF.

This clone occurred a few times. The chain is built from TRBV13 and TRBJ1-2, with TRBD1 identical over 11 bases. V dropped 5 bases and J dropped 10; count of bases not matched to a gene: 9. The CDR3 consists of 14 residues. From germline, CDR1 is PRHDT and CDR2 FYEKMQ (reference sequence). The CDR3 DNA follows: TGTGCCAGCAGCCCCGGACAGGGGGCGCCTGTCTACACCTTC. Protein product: CASSPGQGAPVYTF.

The gene calls are TRBV29-1 and TRBJ2-3; tentatively, D is TRBD1 (6 bases). V lost 4 bases to trimming and J lost 4 bases, with 18 bases between them. Germline V gene sequence: CDR1 SQVTM, CDR2 ANQGSEA. The length of the CDR3 is 15 residues. Here the CDR3 DNA reads TGCAGCGTTGGGGGGCAGGCGGAGGTCTCAGATACGCAGTATTTT. Its translation: CSVGGQAEVSDTQYF.

The CDR3 here is CASSLGQGLPSGANVLTF. CDR3 in DNA: TGTGCCAGCAGCCTAGGACAGGGGTTACCTTCTGGGGCCAACGTCCTGACTTTC. The V call is TRBV7-9, the J call TRBJ2-6, with TRBD1 matching over 9 bases. The CDR3 length is 18 residues. The germline V gene has CDR1 SEHNR and CDR2 FQNEAQ (reference sequence). With 5 bases clipped from V and 1 base from J, the junction kept 9 bases outside the gene matches.

Only a few counts were recorded for this clone. This sequence joins TRBV28 and TRBJ2-7; D tentatively fits TRBD1 or TRBD2 (5 bases each). This CDR3 has 11 amino acids. Between the trimmed V and J ends, which lost 4 bases and 13 bases, there was a span of 14 bases. The germline V gene has CDR1 MDHEN and CDR2 SYDVKM. In DNA form, the CDR3 reads TGTGCCAGCAGTTCCCGGGACGGCCTCTACTTC. Amino acids: CASSSRDGLYF.

The chain employs TRBV18 and TRBJ2-2; TRBD1 aligns across 7 bases. Germline V gives CDR1 KGHSH, CDR2 LQKENI. The length of the CDR3 is 16 residues. V dropped 3 bases and J dropped 0; count of bases not matched to a gene: 4. The CDR3 sequence: CASSPRQGPNTGELFF. The CDR3 bases are TGTGCCAGCTCACCCCGACAGGGACCGAACACCGGGGAGCTGTTTTTT.

V usage is TRBV15 and J usage is TRBJ1-2; a weak D match, TRBD1 (6 bases). Per the germline V gene, CDR1 is LNHNV and CDR2 is YYDKDF (reference sequence). The length of the CDR3 is 16 residues. The germline V and J ends were trimmed by 0 bases and 7 bases, with 18 bases remaining between them. This CDR3 is CATSRDLAGAEGGYTF. Here the CDR3 DNA reads TGTGCCACCAGCAGAGATCTGGCGGGGGCGGAGGGTGGCTACACCTTC. Based on the CDR3 plus reference TRBV15 and TRBJ1-2, the full variable domain is DAMVIQNPRYQVTQFGKPVTLSCSQTLNHNVMYWYQQKSSQAPKLLFHYYDKDFNNEADTPDNFQSRRPNTSFCFLDIRSPGLGDTAMYLCATSRDLAGAEGGYTFGSGTRLTVV.

The sample holds a few counts of this clone. The chain employs TRBV6-5 and TRBJ1-5, with no clear D. This CDR3 region has 14 residues. V lost 8 bases, J lost 3 bases, and 14 bases lay in between. Germline assignment: CDR1 MNHEY and CDR2 SVGAGI. CDR3: CASAYGGDNQPQHF. The CDR3 nucleotides read TGTGCCAGCGCCTACGGTGGAGACAATCAGCCCCAGCATTTT.

The chain couples TRBV4-2 to TRBJ2-7, with 7 bases matching TRBD1. Germline V gene lookup returns CDR1 LGHNA and CDR2 YNFKEQ. Trimming cost V 3 bases and J 5 bases; bases outside gene matches: 7. CDR3 size: 14 residues. The CDR3 loop is CASSHQTGRDEQYF. CDR3 DNA sequence: TGTGCCAGCAGCCACCAGACAGGGAGAGACGAGCAGTACTTC.

The chain uses TRBV4-2 and TRBJ1-2; TRBD1 aligns across 7 bases. CDR3 length: 15 residues. Germline CDR1 is LGHNA and CDR2 is YNFKEQ. The V segment lost 0 bases and the J segment 6 bases; nucleotides outside the gene matches: 7. The CDR3 region has the DNA TGTGCCAGCAGCCAAGAAGGGGGCTTTTTCGATGGCTACACCTTC. It codes for CASSQEGGFFDGYTF.

The chain uses TRBV28 and TRBJ1-1, with 10 bases that match TRBD1. The CDR3 covers 13 residues. The trim removed 5 bases at V and 7 bases at J, leaving 4 bases unmatched. Germline V lookup: CDR1 MDHEN, CDR2 SYDVKM. The CDR3 is CASSLRTGGEAFF. CDR3 coding DNA: TGTGCCAGCAGTCTAAGGACAGGGGGTGAAGCTTTCTTT. The complete variable domain, with remaining parts taken from reference TRBV28 and TRBJ1-1, reads DVKVTQSSRYLVKRTGEKVFLECVQDMDHENMFWYRQDPGLGLRLIYFSYDVKMKEKGDIPEGYSVSREKKERFSLILESASTNQTSMYLCASSLRTGGEAFFGQGTRLTVV.

The genes are TRBV6-6 and TRBJ1-1, with D uncertain. Germline lookup yields CDR1 MNHNY and CDR2 SVGAGI (reference sequence). CDR3 length: 13 residues. V lost 0 bases to trimming and J lost 5 bases, with 7 bases between them. The CDR3 protein is CASSYSLGTEAFF. CDR3 DNA: TGTGCCAGCAGTTACTCTTTGGGGACTGAAGCTTTCTTT.

The chain uses TRBV2 and TRBJ1-2; the match to TRBD1 covers 9 bases. This CDR3 has 15 amino acids. The V segment lost 4 bases and the J segment 3 bases; nucleotides outside the gene matches: 6. Germline CDR1 and CDR2: SNHLY and FYNNEI. CDR3 bases: TGTGCCAGCAGTGGAGAGACAGGGGGTTACTATGGCTACACCTTC. Its protein product is CASSGETGGYYGYTF.

In this sample, this clone turned up a few times. The CDR3 is CASTPTGVYGYTF. DNA for the CDR3: TGTGCCAGCACTCCTACGGGGGTCTATGGCTACACCTTC. The V call is TRBV2, the J call TRBJ1-2; possible D gene TRBD1, 5 bases. The CDR3 is 13 amino acids. Between the trimmed V and J ends, which lost 7 bases and 4 bases, there was a span of 13 bases. Per germline, CDR1 SNHLY and CDR2 FYNNEI.

This clone was counted a few times. This chain connects TRBV4-3 to TRBJ2-7; TRBD2 aligns across 10 bases. The CDR3 sequence is 15 residues long. J lost 0 bases, V lost 2 bases, and 1 base had no gene match. Germline-derived CDR1 and CDR2 are LGHNA and YSLEER. The CDR3 bases are TGCGCCAGCAGCCAACTAGCGGGGGACTCCTACGAGCAGTACTTC. Protein sequence: CASSQLAGDSYEQYF.

This clone was seen a handful of times. The chain combines TRBV30 with TRBJ2-1, with 10 bases lining up with TRBD2. Germline V gene lookup returns CDR1 GTSNPN and CDR2 SVGIG (reference sequence). The V gene end was trimmed by 7 bases and the J gene end by 9 bases; junction bases not matched to a gene: 9. This CDR3 region has 13 residues. In nucleotides, the CDR3 is TGTGCCTCGTCAGCGGGAGGGCCCGGTGAGCAGTTCTTC. Encoded protein: CASSAGGPGEQFF.

The chain has TRBV6-5 and TRBJ2-4, with 8 bases lining up with TRBD1. CDR1 is MNHEY, CDR2 SVGAGI, per germline. This CDR3 contains 12 residues. V shed 8 bases, J shed 10 bases, and the junction held 7 bases outside the gene matches. The CDR3 spells CASRDRRTIQYF. The CDR3 nucleotides are TGTGCCAGCCGGGACAGGCGAACGATTCAGTACTTC.